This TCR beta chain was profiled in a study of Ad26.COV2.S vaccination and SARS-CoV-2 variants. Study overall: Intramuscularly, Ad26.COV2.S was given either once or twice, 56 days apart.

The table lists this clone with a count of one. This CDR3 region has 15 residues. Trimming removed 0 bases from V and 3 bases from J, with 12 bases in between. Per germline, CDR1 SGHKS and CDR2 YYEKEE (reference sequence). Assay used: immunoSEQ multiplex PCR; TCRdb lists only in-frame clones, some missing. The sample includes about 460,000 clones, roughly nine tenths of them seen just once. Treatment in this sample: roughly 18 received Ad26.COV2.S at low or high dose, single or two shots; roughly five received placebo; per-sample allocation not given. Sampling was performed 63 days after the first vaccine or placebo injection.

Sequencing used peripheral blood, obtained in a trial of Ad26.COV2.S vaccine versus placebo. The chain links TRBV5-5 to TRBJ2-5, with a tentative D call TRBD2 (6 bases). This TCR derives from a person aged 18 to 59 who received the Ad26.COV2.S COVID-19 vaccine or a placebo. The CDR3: CASSLVPGGKETQYF. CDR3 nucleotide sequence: TGTGCCAGCAGCTTGGTTCCGGGCGGGAAAGAGACCCAGTACTTC.